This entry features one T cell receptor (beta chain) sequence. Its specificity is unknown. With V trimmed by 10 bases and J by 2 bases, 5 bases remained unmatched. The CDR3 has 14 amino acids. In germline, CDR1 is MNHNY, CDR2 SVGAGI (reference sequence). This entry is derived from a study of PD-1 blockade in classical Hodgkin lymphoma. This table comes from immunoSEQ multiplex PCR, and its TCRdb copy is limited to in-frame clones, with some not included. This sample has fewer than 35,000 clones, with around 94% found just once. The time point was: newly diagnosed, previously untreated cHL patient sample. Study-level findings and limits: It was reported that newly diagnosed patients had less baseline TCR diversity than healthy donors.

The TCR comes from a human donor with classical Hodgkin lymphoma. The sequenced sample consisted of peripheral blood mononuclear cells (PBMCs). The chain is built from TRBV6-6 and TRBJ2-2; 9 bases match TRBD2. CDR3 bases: TGTGCCACGCTGCGGGAGGGCAACACCGGGGAGCTGTTTTTT. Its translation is CATLREGNTGELFF.